This T cell receptor beta chain originates from a study of PD-L1 blockade in urothelial cancer. Study overall: Males with bladder-origin urothelial cancer constituted about 90% of the roughly 30 patients. Blood was analyzed 3 weeks (second dose) and 6 weeks after treatment start. Among blood samples, the median T cell count was some 140,000.

The authors spiked synthetic TCR analog templates into each PCR. Only in-frame clones appear in the TCRdb table, and some are missing; sequencing was by immunoSEQ multiplex PCR. The table records 30,000 to 35,000 clones, 70% to 85% of them present only once. CDR3 length: 13 residues. The V end was cut by 8 bases, the J end by 9 bases, with 16 bases between. Germline lookup yields CDR1 LNHNV and CDR2 YYDKDF (reference sequence). This receptor was identified in a man aged 60-69 years with urothelial cancer. V usage is TRBV15 and J usage is TRBJ1-4; tentatively, D is TRBD1 (5 bases). The sequencing here drew on PBMCs, taken around atezolizumab (anti-PD-L1) treatment. CDR3 protein: CATENTGVKKLFF. The DNA for the CDR3 is TGTGCCACCGAAAATACAGGTGTTAAAAAACTGTTTTTT.